This TCR beta chain was sequenced for a study of cytomegalovirus exposure and HLA in healthy donors. Study in general: Inside one of the first data releases sat about 85 million unique TCRs taken from HLA-typed donors.

Researchers ran the PCR with 60 Vbeta and 13 Jbeta primers. Assay used: immunoSEQ multiplex PCR; TCRdb lists only in-frame clones, some missing. The sample lists more than 150,000 clones; roughly 82% were seen once. Regarding this clone: Its antigen is not known.

This CDR3 region has 14 residues. V was cut by 0 bases and J by 4 bases, with 8 bases left in between. Per the germline V gene, CDR1 is SGHRS and CDR2 is YFSETQ. Findings and caveats of the study: Previously analyzed data showed that most TCR beta V segments were productive at a frequency of about 90% or about 30%. Solely CMV serostatus was available to characterize immune exposure.

Sequencing input: PBMCs. This clonotype was sampled from a man aged 35 to 55 in good health and CMV-seronegative. The chain uses TRBV5-1 and TRBJ2-1; D uncertain. CDR3 DNA: TGCGCCAGCAGCTTGGCCGCTCGGTACAATGAGCAGTTCTTC. It translates to CASSLAARYNEQFF.